The following is a T cell receptor beta chain sequence with its context. V gave up 1 base and J gave up 2 bases; unmatched junction bases: 14. The CDR3 extends over 18 amino acids. The method was immunoSEQ multiplex PCR; TCRdb's version includes in-frame clones alone and lacks a portion of them. The table lists some 110,000 clones, just under 95% of them singletons. These data originate in a study of T cell responses to AZD1222 COVID-19 vaccine. The chain combines TRBV5-3 with TRBJ2-5; 7 nucleotides line up with TRBD2. TRBV5-3 belongs to the ORF category, with a function that is uncertain. The receptor comes from an adult in good health. Source: peripheral blood, taken on day 0 of AZD1222 vaccination. The CDR3 protein is CARSLFRAAGSEQETQYF. The CDR3 DNA follows: TGTGCCAGAAGCTTGTTTAGAGCAGCGGGGTCCGAACAAGAGACCCAGTACTTC.